These 20 T cell receptor beta chains were all obtained from the same sample, sequenced in a study of blood T cells in healthy people across ages. A sample-barcoded 5' primer and a J-beta primer mix were used in a second PCR of roughly 7 to 11 cycles. Each CDR3 protein is one row after TCRdb ran MiXCR on the 5' RACE reads. The data contain about 1,500,000 distinct CDR3 sequences, 42% of them seen just once; the ten biggest clones take up 7% to 9%. Sequencing used blood. These receptor sequences come from a woman younger than 35 in good health.

The rearrangement joins TRBV4-1 to TRBJ2-2; the match to TRBD1 covers 7 bases. CDR1 and CDR2 from the germline V gene are MGHRA and YSYEKL. The V and J ends lost 5 bases and 5 bases, in that order; junction bases with no gene match: 11. This CDR3 spans 16 amino acids. The CDR3 DNA reads as TGCGCCAGCAGCTACTACTTAACCAGGGGGACCGGGGAGCTGTTTTTT. Its protein product is CASSYYLTRGTGELFF.

This clonotype was recorded a few times. The rearrangement links TRBV4-1 to TRBJ2-1; 13 bases agree with TRBD2. This CDR3 is 15 amino acids long. V was pared by 4 bases and J by 6 bases, with 3 bases of the junction left unmatched. The germline gives CDR1 MGHRA, CDR2 YSYEKL. The CDR3 DNA reads as TGCGCCAGCAGCCCCTGGACTAGCGGGAGCAATGAGCAGTTCTTC. The encoded protein is CASSPWTSGSNEQFF.

CDR3 DNA: TGCAGCGGAGGGACAGGTATACAAGAGACCCAGTACTTC. It translates to CSGGTGIQETQYF. The chain has TRBV29-1 and TRBJ2-5; 8 bases fit TRBD1. This CDR3 has 13 amino acids. After removal of 7 bases from V and 2 bases from J, the junction contained 6 bases not matched to a gene. Germline V CDR1 and CDR2: SQVTM, ANQGSEA.

The V and J genes are TRBV5-1 and TRBJ2-3; 9 nucleotides agree with TRBD2. This CDR3 is 14 amino acids long. The V gene's germline CDR1 is SGHRS and CDR2 YFSETQ. With V trimmed by 6 bases and J by 2 bases, 4 bases remained unmatched. CDR3 sequence: CASTKRGDTDTQYF. The DNA of the CDR3 is TGCGCCAGCACCAAGCGGGGGGACACAGATACGCAGTATTTT.

This clonotype was detected many times. J is TRBJ1-6 and V is TRBV7-3, with 9 bases lining up with TRBD1. The germline gives CDR1 SGHTA, CDR2 FQGTGA. The CDR3 totals 15 residues. J lost 7 bases, V lost 3 bases, and 4 bases had no gene match. CDR3 DNA sequence: TGTGCCAGCAGCTTGGACGGGACAGGGAATTCACCCCTCCACTTT. This gives the protein CASSLDGTGNSPLHF.

The chain is built from TRBV6-5 and TRBJ2-5; 8 positions agree with TRBD1. The J call is doubtful: the DNA matches TRBJ2-7 better. From germline, CDR1 is MNHEY and CDR2 SVGAGI. This CDR3 contains 14 residues. The CDR3 sequence: CASRMLQGAHEQYF. DNA for the CDR3: TGTGCCAGCAGAATGTTGCAGGGGGCCCACGAGCAGTACTTC.

The chain recombines TRBV20-1 with TRBJ1-4, with 10 bases lining up with TRBD1. V shed 5 bases, J shed 8 bases, and the junction held 11 bases outside the gene matches. The germline V gene encodes CDR1 DFQATT and CDR2 SNEGSKA (reference sequence). The CDR3 contains 15 residues. Written as DNA, the CDR3 is TGCAGTGCTGCCCCCGGGACAGGGGAATGGGAAAAACTGTTTTTT. Amino acids: CSAAPGTGEWEKLFF.

This clonotype was seen more than once but under ten times. The chain's CDR3 is CASRIPLAENNNEQFF. DNA of the CDR3: TGTGCCAGCAGAATCCCCCTAGCGGAGAACAACAATGAGCAGTTCTTC. The chain uses TRBV2 and TRBJ2-1; 7 positions match TRBD2. The CDR3 length is 16 residues. V lost 6 bases and J lost 5; bases outside the gene matches: 13. From germline, CDR1 is SNHLY and CDR2 FYNNEI.

The V and J genes are TRBV6-5 and TRBJ2-5; a weak D match, TRBD2 (5 bases). The CDR3 runs 14 residues. Germline assignment: CDR1 MNHEY and CDR2 SVGAGI. Trimming pared 2 bases from V and 2 bases from J, leaving 9 bases between. For the CDR3, the DNA is TGTGCCAGCAGTTACGGGCCGGGGCAAGAGACCCAGTACTTC. Its translation: CASSYGPGQETQYF.

As concerns this clonotype: A much larger clone differs from this one at a single base, so this may be a read error. The chain couples TRBV29-1 to TRBJ2-1, with TRBD1 as a possible D gene (6 bases). Matching the DNA end better, TRBJ2-7 makes the J call doubtful. The CDR3 contains 14 residues. From germline, CDR1 is SQVTM and CDR2 ANQGSEA. CDR3 coding DNA: TGCAGCGTGGGAGACAGGAGATCCTACAATGAGCAGTACTTC. It codes for CSVGDRRSYNEQYF.

The J gene is TRBJ2-7, the V gene TRBV6-5, with D unclear. V lost 7 bases and J 2 bases, leaving 12 bases between the germline ends. CDR3 size: 13 residues. CDR1 and CDR2 (germline): MNHEY, SVGAGI. CDR3 amino acids: CASIDTLTYEQYF. In nucleotides, the CDR3 is TGTGCCAGCATTGACACTCTCACCTACGAGCAGTACTTC.

The rearrangement joins TRBV10-3 to TRBJ2-1, with 9 bases matching TRBD2. The J segment lost 0 bases and the V segment lost 8 bases, leaving 2 bases of the junction unmatched. The CDR3 totals 14 residues. Germline V gene data show CDR1 as ENHRY and CDR2 as SYGVKD. The CDR3 sequence is CAIAAGGSYNEQFF. CDR3 nucleotide sequence: TGTGCCATCGCAGCGGGGGGCTCCTACAATGAGCAGTTCTTC.

In its sample, this clonotype was seen a few times. CDR3 bases: TGTGCCAGCGGGAGACTAGCGGGAAGGCCAAATACGCAGTATTTT. Amino acids: CASGRLAGRPNTQYF. The genes are TRBV12-3 or TRBV12-4 and TRBJ2-3, with 11 bases that match TRBD2. V lost 8 bases, J lost 7 bases, and 11 bases stayed unmatched. There are 15 residues in the CDR3.

The chain links TRBV5-1 to TRBJ2-7, with D unresolved. The germline CDR1 and CDR2 sequences are SGHRS and YFSETQ. Trimming cost V 5 bases and J 8 bases, with 14 bases left between them. This CDR3 has 12 amino acids. The CDR3 DNA follows: TGCGCCAGCAGTTCCGACTCCAGCCAGCAGTACTTC. Translation gives CASSSDSSQQYF.

On this clonotype itself: The junction departs from germline at one end; a sequencing error may be responsible. The chain recombines TRBV4-2 with TRBJ2-7; 13 nucleotides line up with TRBD2. CDR1 and CDR2 (germline): LGHNA, YNFKEQ. CDR3 length equals 17 residues. The chain's CDR3 is CASSPMTSGGTVYGQYF. The CDR3 DNA reads as TGTGCCAGCAGCCCGATGACTAGCGGGGGGACGGTCTACGGGCAGTACTTC.

This clonotype has a handful of counts. The V call is TRBV11-2, the J call TRBJ2-7, with a weak D call TRBD2 (5 bases). V lost 1 base to trimming and J lost 2 bases, with 12 bases between them. The CDR3 is made up of 15 amino acids. Germline lookup yields CDR1 SGHAT and CDR2 FQNNGV. The CDR3 DNA is TGTGCCAGCAGCTTAGGCGTCGGGGTTACCTACGAGCAGTACTTC. It encodes CASSLGVGVTYEQYF.

J is TRBJ2-3 and V is TRBV5-1; D tentatively reads TRBD1 or TRBD2 (5 bases each). Germline CDR1 reads SGHRS; CDR2 reads YFSETQ. There are 16 residues in the CDR3. The V and J ends lost 4 bases and 2 bases respectively, with 17 bases between them. CDR3 DNA sequence: TGCGCCAGCAGCAGGAGCGGAGCAGGGTCCACAGATACGCAGTATTTT. This translates into CASSRSGAGSTDTQYF.

The chain couples TRBV4-1 to TRBJ2-2; 7 positions match TRBD2. CDR3 length: 16 residues. Germline V gives CDR1 MGHRA, CDR2 YSYEKL. V shed 1 base, J shed 2 bases, and the junction held 4 bases outside the gene matches. CDR3 nucleotide sequence: TGCGCCAGCAGCCAAGCGACTAGCCGCAACACCGGGGAGCTGTTTTTT. Translated, it gives CASSQATSRNTGELFF.

This clonotype appeared many times. The V call is TRBV6-4, the J call TRBJ2-1; tentative D call: TRBD2 (6 bases). The germline V and J ends were trimmed by 8 bases and 2 bases, with 13 bases remaining between them. Germline loops: CDR1 MRHNA, CDR2 SNTAGT. The CDR3 sequence is 14 residues long. CDR3 in DNA: TGTGCCAGCGCCCGGGACTCCACCTACAATGAGCAGTTCTTC. Encoded protein: CASARDSTYNEQFF.

This clonotype was found a few times. The chain is built from TRBV2 and TRBJ2-5, with D tentatively TRBD2 (5 bases). From germline, CDR1 is SNHLY and CDR2 FYNNEI. V was trimmed by 4 bases and J by 2 bases, leaving 11 bases between them. The CDR3 sequence is 14 residues long. CDR3 sequence (DNA): TGTGCCAGCAGTGGGCCGGTAGCGCAAGAGACCCAGTACTTC. This translates into CASSGPVAQETQYF.